This T cell receptor (beta chain) was retrieved from a study of blood T cell repertoires in COVID-19. Original data processing: Quantification of nucleated cells was approximated via reference gene primer amplification. Using immunoSEQ multiplex PCR, the repertoire was profiled, and TCRdb retains in-frame clones only, with some absent. Clone size and V and J calls were adopted from that table, with D and trimming inferred from the DNA. This table has roughly 100,000 clones, about 77% appearing once. V shed 3 bases and J shed 2 bases, with 10 bases lying between them. CDR3 size: 14 residues. CDR1 and CDR2 (germline): SEHNR, FQNEAQ (reference sequence).

Sequenced: peripheral blood. This TCR was recovered from a woman aged 80 or over with acute or convalescent COVID-19. The chain recombines TRBV7-9 with TRBJ1-1; the D gene is possibly TRBD1 (5 bases). In nucleotides, the CDR3 is TGTGCCAGCAGCTTCGGAGGGGATAACACTGAAGCTTTCTTT. It codes for CASSFGGDNTEAFF.